This is a list of T cell receptor beta chains from one sample in a study of high-grade serous ovarian cancer treatment subgroups. TCRdb keeps only in-frame clones here, not all; method: immunoSEQ multiplex PCR. This table holds 890 or so clones, almost 70% found once. Sequenced: tumor tissue. All receptors derive from a human donor with high-grade serous ovarian cancer. Both conserved end residues are part of each CDR3. A D gene is named only where the DNA matches it firmly. The listing skips clone size in some rows; elsewhere it reads once, few, many or a size class.

. | TRBJ2-5 | TRBV21-1 | . | CASSPGGDRGPQETQYF | TGTGCCAGCAGCCCCGGGGGGGACAGGGGGCCTCAAGAGACCCAGTACTTC
. | TRBJ1-1 | TRBV18 | . | CASLPTLNTEAFF | TGTGCCAGCTTACCGACATTGAACACTGAAGCTTTCTTT
. | TRBJ2-2 | TRBV27 | . | CASSRPTGELFF | TGTGCCAGCAGTAGGCCCACCGGGGAGCTGTTTTTT
. | TRBJ2-7 | TRBV7-3 | TRBD1 | CASSLESAGGHEQYF | TGTGCCAGCAGCTTAGAGTCCGCAGGGGGCCACGAGCAGTACTTC
. | TRBJ1-1 | TRBV14 | . | CASSQELGTRLNTEAFF | TGTGCCAGCAGCCAAGAGTTAGGTACACGTTTGAACACTGAAGCTTTCTTT
once | TRBJ2-3 | TRBV12-2 | . | CASRLARNRTDTQYF | TGTGCAAGTCGCTTAGCGAGGAACCGCACAGATACGCAGTATTTT
. | TRBJ1-5 | TRBV7-8 | . | CASSFDTYQPQHF | TGTGCCAGCAGCTTCGACACCTATCAGCCCCAGCATTTT
. | TRBJ2-5 | TRBV27 | . | CASSLSFSDQETQYF | TGTGCCAGCAGTTTATCGTTCAGCGACCAAGAGACCCAGTACTTC
. | TRBJ2-7 | TRBV4-3 | . | CASSQDLGYKQYF | TGCGCCAGCAGCCAAGATTTGGGGTACAAGCAGTACTTC
few | TRBJ1-3 | TRBV5-4 | . | CASSLGHTSSAGNTIYF | TGTGCCAGCAGCTTGGGACATACATCCTCGGCTGGAAACACCATATATTTT
. | TRBJ2-3 | TRBV7-2 | . | CASSPPGPPMDTQYF | TGTGCCAGCAGCCCACCGGGCCCCCCTATGGATACGCAGTATTTT
. | TRBJ1-4 | TRBV9 | . | CASSGGTDEKLFF | TGTGCCAGCAGCGGGGGGACGGATGAAAAACTGTTTTTT
. | TRBJ1-3 | TRBV7-2 | TRBD1 | CASSLARQGTGNTIYF | TGTGCCAGCAGCTTAGCGAGACAGGGAACAGGAAACACCATATATTTT
once | TRBJ2-7 | TRBV5-1 | . | CASSLALRSYEQYF | TGCGCCAGCAGCTTGGCCCTTAGGTCGTACGAGCAGTACTTC
. | TRBJ2-1 | TRBV9 | . | CASSVGRGTPEQFF | TGTGCCAGCAGCGTAGGTCGGGGGACCCCCGAGCAGTTCTTC
. | TRBJ2-7 | TRBV5-1 | . | CASSLGGGSEQYF | TGCGCCAGCAGCTTGGGAGGGGGAAGCGAGCAGTACTTC
. | TRBJ2-5 | TRBV5-1 | TRBD2 | CASSLGLALQETQYF | TGCGCCAGCAGCTTGGGACTAGCGCTCCAAGAGACCCAGTACTTC
. | TRBJ2-7 | TRBV4-3 | TRBD2 | CASSPSSGGSYEQYF | TGCGCCAGCAGCCCCTCTAGCGGGGGGTCGTACGAGCAGTACTTC
. | TRBJ2-1 | TRBV11-2 | TRBD2 | CASSPSGRSYNEQFF | TGTGCCAGCAGCCCTAGCGGGAGATCCTACAATGAGCAGTTCTTC
. | TRBJ2-1 | TRBV29-1 | . | CSVEDLLGQLNEQFF | TGCAGCGTTGAAGATCTTCTCGGACAACTCAATGAGCAGTTCTTC
. | TRBJ2-5 | TRBV7-2 | . | CASSREGETQYF | TGTGCCAGCAGCCGAGAGGGAGAGACCCAGTACTTC
. | TRBJ1-5 | TRBV27 | . | CASSPTWDSNQPQHF | TGTGCCAGCAGTCCTACATGGGATAGCAATCAGCCCCAGCATTTT
. | TRBJ2-1 | TRBV6-5 | . | CASSYGPVEAEQFF | TGTGCCAGCAGTTACGGCCCCGTAGAGGCTGAGCAGTTCTTC
. | TRBJ1-4 | TRBV30 | . | CAWSPGGSFVEKLFF | TGTGCCTGGAGCCCTGGGGGGAGCTTTGTTGAAAAACTGTTTTTT
. | TRBJ2-5 | TRBV6-6 | TRBD2 | CACTGTSGRWQETQYF | TGTGCCTGCACCGGGACTAGCGGGAGGTGGCAAGAGACCCAGTACTTC
few | TRBJ1-1 | TRBV15 | . | CATSRDRAMNTEAFF | TGTGCCACCAGCAGAGATCGGGCGATGAACACTGAAGCTTTCTTT
. | TRBJ2-1 | TRBV7-8 | TRBD2 | CASSLEGGTSGFSYNEQFF | TGTGCCAGCAGCTTAGAGGGGGGGACTAGCGGTTTCTCCTACAATGAGCAGTTCTTC
. | TRBJ2-7 | TRBV6-6 | . | CASSYMGGLNSYEQYF | TGTGCCAGCAGTTACATGGGGGGACTTAACTCCTACGAGCAGTACTTC
. | TRBJ1-5 | TRBV6-6 | TRBD1 | CASSVGQGNQPQHF | TGTGCCAGCAGCGTCGGACAGGGGAATCAGCCCCAGCATTTT
. | TRBJ2-7 | TRBV19 | . | CASSSPDGSSYEQYF | TGTGCCAGTAGTTCCCCGGACGGGAGCTCCTACGAGCAGTACTTC